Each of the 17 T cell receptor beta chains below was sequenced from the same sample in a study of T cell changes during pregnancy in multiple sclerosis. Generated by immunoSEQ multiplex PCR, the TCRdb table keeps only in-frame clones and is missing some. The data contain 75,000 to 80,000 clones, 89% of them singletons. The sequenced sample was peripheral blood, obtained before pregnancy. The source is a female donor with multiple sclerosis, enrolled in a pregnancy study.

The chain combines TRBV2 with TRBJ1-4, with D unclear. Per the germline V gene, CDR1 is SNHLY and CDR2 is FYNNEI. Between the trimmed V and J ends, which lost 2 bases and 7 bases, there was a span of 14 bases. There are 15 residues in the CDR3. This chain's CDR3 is CASSEIVGVSEKLFF. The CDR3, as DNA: TGTGCCAGCAGTGAAATTGTCGGGGTTAGTGAAAAACTGTTTTTT.

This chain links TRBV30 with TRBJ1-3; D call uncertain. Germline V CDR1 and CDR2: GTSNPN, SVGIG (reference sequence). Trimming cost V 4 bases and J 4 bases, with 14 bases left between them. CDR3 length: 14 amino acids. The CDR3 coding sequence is TGTGCCTGGAATTTGGCAGGCCTAGGAAACACCATATATTTT. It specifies CAWNLAGLGNTIYF.

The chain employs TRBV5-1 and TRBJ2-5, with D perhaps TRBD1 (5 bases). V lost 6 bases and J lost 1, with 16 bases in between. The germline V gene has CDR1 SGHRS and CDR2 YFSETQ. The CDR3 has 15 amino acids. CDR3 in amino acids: CASTMAPGLQETQYF. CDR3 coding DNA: TGCGCCAGCACCATGGCCCCAGGGCTCCAAGAGACCCAGTACTTC.

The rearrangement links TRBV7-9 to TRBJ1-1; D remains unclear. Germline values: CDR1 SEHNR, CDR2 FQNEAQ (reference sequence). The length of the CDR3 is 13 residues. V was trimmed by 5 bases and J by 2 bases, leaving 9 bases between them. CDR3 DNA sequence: TGTGCCAGCAGCACAAGACTCAACACTGAAGCTTTCTTT. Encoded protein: CASSTRLNTEAFF.

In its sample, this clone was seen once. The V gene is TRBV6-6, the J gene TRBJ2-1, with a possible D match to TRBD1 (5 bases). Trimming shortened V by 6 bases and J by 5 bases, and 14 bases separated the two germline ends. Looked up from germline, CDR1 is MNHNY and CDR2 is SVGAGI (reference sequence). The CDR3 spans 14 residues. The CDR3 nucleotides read TGTGCCAGCAGCCCCGACAGACCCCACAATGAGCAGTTCTTC. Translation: CASSPDRPHNEQFF.

CDR3 residues: CASSPRADRLNTEAFF. CDR3 in DNA: TGTGCCAGCAGCCCTAGGGCAGACAGATTGAACACTGAAGCTTTCTTT. The J gene is TRBJ1-1, the V gene TRBV5-5, with D possibly matching TRBD1 (5 bases). This CDR3 contains 16 residues. V shed 4 bases and J shed 0 bases, with 16 bases lying between them. CDR1 and CDR2 (germline): SGHKS, YYEKEE (reference sequence).

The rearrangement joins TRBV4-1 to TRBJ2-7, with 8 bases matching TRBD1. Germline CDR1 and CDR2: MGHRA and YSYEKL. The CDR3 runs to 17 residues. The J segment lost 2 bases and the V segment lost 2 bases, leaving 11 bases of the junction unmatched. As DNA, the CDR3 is TGCGCCAGCAGCCAATACCCCTCCAGGACAGGGCCCTACGAGCAGTACTTC. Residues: CASSQYPSRTGPYEQYF.

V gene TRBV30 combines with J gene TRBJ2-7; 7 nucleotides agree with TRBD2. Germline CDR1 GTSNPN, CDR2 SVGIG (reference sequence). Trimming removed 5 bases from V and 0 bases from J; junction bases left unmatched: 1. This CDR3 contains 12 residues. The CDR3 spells CAWAGDSYEQYF. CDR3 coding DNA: TGTGCCTGGGCGGGGGACTCCTACGAGCAGTACTTC.

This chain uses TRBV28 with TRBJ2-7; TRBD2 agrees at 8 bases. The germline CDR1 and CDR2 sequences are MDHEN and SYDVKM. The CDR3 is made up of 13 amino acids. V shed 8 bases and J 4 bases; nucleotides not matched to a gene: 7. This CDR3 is CASVSGGVYEQYF. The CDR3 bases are TGTGCCAGCGTGTCGGGGGGGGTATACGAGCAGTACTTC. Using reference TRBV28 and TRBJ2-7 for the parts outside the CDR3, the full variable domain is DVKVTQSSRYLVKRTGEKVFLECVQDMDHENMFWYRQDPGLGLRLIYFSYDVKMKEKGDIPEGYSVSREKKERFSLILESASTNQTSMYLCASVSGGVYEQYFGPGTRLTVT.

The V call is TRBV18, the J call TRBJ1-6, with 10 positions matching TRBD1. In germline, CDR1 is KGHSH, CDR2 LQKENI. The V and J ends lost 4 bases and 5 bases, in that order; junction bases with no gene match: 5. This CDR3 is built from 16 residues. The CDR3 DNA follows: TGTGCCAGCTCACTATCTGGGACAGGGGATAATTCACCCCTCCACTTT. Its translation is CASSLSGTGDNSPLHF.

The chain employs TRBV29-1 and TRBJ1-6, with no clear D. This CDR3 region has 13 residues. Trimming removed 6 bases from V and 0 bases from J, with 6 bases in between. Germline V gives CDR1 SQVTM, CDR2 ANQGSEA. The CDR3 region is CSVRSSYNSPLHF. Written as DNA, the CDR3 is TGCAGCGTACGTAGCTCCTATAATTCACCCCTCCACTTT.

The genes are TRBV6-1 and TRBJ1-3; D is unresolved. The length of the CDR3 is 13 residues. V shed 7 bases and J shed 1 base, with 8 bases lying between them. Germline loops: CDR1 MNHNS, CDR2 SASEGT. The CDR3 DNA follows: TGTGCCAGCATGACGACATCTGGAAACACCATATATTTT. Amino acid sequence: CASMTTSGNTIYF.

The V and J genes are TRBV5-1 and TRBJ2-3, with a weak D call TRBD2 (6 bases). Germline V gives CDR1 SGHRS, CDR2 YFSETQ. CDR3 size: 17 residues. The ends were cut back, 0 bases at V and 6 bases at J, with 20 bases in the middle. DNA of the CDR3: TGCGCCAGCAGCTTGGTCGGGGGAATTTATAATTCGGATACGCAGTATTTT. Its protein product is CASSLVGGIYNSDTQYF.

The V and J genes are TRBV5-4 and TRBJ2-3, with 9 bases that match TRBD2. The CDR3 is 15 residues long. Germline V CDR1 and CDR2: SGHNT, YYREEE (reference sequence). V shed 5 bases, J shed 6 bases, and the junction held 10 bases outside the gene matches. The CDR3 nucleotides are TGTGCCAGCAGGGTCGGCGGGGGGGCCGGTGATACGCAGTATTTT. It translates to CASRVGGGAGDTQYF. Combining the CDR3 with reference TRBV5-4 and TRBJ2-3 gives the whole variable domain ETGVTQSPTHLIKTRGQQVTLRCSSQSGHNTVSWYQQALGQGPQFIFQYYREEENGRGNFPPRFSGLQFPNYSSELNVNALELDDSALYLCASRVGGGAGDTQYFGPGTRLTVL.

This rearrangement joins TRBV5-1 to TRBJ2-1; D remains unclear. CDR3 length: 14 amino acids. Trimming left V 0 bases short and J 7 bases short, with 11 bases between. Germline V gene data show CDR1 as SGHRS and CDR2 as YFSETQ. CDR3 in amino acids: CASSLGGLWNEQFF. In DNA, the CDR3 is TGCGCCAGCAGCTTGGGTGGGCTCTGGAATGAGCAGTTCTTC.

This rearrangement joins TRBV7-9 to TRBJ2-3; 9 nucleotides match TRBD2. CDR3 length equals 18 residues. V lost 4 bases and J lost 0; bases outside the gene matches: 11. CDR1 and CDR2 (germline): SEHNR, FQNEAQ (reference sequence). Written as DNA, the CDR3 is TGTGCCAGCAGCTACTATAGCGGGGGCCCTCCAAGCACAGATACGCAGTATTTT. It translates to CASSYYSGGPPSTDTQYF.

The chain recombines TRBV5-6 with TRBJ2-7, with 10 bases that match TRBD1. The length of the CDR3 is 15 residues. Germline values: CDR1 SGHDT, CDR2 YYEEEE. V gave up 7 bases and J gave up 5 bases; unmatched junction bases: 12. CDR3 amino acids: CASHSLGQGRNEQYF. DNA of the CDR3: TGTGCCAGCCACTCATTGGGACAGGGGAGGAACGAGCAGTACTTC. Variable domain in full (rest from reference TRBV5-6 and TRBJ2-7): DAGVTQSPTHLIKTRGQQVTLRCSPKSGHDTVSWYQQALGQGPQFIFQYYEEEERQRGNFPDRFSGHQFPNYSSELNVNALLLGDSALYLCASHSLGQGRNEQYFGPGTRLTVT.